This record covers a single T cell receptor beta chain. Antigen unknown. With 60 Vbeta and 13 Jbeta primers, the PCR was carried out. Profiled with immunoSEQ multiplex PCR; TCRdb holds only in-frame clones, not every one. The data show approximately 95,000 clones, under 85% seen once. This sample is drawn from a study of cytomegalovirus exposure and HLA in healthy donors. Study results and caveats: As was reported, the HLA-A and HLA-B alleles of most subjects were accurately predicted from TCR beta sequences. Reportedly, diagnosis of cytomegalovirus status by the classifier showed high specificity and sensitivity. When analyzed later, a missense DCLRE1C variant was found to be linked to TCR beta V- and J-gene trimming.

The CDR3 length is 15 residues. The trim removed 5 bases at V and 6 bases at J, leaving 12 bases unmatched. Germline V CDR1 and CDR2: LGHNA, YNFKEQ. The chain combines TRBV4-2 with TRBJ2-7; 8 bases align to TRBD2. The source of this sequence is a woman in her thirties or forties in good health and CMV-seropositive. The specimen was PBMCs. CDR3 amino acids: CASSFTTGTSSEQYF. The CDR3 region has the DNA TGTGCCAGCAGCTTCACCACCGGGACTAGTTCCGAGCAGTACTTC.